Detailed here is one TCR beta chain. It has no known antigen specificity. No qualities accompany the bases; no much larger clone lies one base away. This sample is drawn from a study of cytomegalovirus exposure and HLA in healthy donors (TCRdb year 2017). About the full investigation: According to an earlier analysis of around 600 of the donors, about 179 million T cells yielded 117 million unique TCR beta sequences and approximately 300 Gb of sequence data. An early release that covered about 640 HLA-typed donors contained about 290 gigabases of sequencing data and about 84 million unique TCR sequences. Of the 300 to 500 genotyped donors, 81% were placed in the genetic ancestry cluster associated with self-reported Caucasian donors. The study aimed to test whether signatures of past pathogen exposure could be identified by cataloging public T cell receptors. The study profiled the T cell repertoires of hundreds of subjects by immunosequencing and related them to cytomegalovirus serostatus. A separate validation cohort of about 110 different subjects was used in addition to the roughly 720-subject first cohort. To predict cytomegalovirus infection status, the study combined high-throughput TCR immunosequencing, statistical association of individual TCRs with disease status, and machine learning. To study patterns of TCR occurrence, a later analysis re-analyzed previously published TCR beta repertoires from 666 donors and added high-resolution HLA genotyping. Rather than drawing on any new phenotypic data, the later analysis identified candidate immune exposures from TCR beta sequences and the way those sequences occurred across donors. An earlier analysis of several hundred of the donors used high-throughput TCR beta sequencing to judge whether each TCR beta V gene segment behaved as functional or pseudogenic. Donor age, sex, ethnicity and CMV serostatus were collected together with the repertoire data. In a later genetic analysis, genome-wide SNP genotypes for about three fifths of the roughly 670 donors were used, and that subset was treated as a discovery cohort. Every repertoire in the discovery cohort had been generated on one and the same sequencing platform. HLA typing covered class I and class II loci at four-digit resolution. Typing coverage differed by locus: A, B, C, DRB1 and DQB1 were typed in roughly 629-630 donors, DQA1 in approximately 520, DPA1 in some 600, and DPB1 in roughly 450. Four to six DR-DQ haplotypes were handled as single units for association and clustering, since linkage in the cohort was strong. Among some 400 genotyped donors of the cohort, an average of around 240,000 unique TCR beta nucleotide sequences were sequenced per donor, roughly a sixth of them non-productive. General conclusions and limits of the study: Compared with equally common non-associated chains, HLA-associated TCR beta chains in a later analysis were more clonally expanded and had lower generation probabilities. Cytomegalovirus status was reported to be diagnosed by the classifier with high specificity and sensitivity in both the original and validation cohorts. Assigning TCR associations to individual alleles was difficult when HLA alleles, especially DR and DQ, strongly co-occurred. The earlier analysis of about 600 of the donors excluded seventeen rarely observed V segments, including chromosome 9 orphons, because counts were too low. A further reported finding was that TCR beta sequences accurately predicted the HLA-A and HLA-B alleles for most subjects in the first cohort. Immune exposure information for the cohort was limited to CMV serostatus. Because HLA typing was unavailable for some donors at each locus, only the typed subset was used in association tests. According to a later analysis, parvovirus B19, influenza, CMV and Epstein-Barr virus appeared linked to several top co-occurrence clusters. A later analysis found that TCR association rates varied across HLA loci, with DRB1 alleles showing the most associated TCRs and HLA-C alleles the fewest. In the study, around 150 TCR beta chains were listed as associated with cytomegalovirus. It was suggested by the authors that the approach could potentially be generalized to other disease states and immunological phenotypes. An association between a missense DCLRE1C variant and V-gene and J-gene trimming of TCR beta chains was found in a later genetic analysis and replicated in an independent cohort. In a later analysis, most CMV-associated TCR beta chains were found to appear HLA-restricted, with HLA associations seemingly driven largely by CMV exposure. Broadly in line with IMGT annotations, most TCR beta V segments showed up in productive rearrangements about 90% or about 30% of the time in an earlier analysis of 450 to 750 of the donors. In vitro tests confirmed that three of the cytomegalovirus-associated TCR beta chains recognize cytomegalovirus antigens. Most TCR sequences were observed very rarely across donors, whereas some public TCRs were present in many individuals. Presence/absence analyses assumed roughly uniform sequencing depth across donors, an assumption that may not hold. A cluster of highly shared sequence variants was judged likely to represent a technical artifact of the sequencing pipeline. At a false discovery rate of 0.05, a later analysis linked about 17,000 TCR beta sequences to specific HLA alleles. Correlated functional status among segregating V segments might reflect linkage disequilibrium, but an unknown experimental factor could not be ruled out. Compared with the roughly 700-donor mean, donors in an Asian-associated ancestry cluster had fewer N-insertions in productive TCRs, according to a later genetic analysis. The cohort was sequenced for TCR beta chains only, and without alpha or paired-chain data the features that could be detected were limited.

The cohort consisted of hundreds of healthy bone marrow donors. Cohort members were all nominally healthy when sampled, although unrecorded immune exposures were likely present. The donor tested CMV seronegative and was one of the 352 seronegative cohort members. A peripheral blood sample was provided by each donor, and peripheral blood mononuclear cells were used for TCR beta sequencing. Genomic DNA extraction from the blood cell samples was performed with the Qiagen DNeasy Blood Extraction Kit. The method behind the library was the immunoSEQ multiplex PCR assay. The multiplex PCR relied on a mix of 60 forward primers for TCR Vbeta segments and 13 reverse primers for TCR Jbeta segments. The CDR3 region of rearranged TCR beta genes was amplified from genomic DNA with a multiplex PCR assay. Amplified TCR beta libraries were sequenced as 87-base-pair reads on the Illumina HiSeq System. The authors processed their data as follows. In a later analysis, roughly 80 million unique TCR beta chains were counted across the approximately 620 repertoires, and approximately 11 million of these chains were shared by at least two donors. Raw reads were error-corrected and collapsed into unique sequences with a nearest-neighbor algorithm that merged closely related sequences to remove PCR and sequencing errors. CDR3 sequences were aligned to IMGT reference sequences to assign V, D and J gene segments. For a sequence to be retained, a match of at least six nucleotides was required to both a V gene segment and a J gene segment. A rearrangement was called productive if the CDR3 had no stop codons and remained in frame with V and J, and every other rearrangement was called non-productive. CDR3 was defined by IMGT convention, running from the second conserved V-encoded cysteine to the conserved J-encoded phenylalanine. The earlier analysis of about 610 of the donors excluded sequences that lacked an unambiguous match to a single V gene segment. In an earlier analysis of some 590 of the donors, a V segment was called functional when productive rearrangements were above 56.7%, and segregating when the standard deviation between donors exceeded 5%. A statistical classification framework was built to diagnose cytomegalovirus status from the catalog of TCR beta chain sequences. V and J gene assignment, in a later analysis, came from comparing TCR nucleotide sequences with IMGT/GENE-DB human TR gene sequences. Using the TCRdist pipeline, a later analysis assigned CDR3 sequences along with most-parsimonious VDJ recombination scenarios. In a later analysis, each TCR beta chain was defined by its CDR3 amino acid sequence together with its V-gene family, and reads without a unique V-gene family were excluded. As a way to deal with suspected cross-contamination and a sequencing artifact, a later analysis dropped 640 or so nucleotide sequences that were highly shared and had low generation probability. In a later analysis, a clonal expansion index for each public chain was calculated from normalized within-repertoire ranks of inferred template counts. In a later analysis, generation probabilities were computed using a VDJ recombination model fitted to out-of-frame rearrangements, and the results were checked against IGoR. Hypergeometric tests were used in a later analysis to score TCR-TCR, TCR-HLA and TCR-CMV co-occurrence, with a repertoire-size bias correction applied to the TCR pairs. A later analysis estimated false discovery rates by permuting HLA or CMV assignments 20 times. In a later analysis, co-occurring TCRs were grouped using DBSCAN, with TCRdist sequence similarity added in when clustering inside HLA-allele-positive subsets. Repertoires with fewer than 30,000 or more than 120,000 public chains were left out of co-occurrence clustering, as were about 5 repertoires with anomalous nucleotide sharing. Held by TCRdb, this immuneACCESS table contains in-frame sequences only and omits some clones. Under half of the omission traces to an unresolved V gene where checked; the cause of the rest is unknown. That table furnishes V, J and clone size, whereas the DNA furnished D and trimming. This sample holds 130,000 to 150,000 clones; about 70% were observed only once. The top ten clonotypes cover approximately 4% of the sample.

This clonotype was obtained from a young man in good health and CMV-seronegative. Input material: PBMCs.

The nucleotide sequence is TGTGCCAGCAGCTATAACTCCCCCCCGGGCACCGGGGAGCTGTTTTTT. Its protein is CASSYNSPPGTGELFF. The receptor chain draws on TRBV9 and TRBJ2-2, with the D gene not confidently named. CDR1 and CDR2, looked up from the germline V gene, are SGDLS and YYNGEE. V sheds 4 bases and J sheds 4 bases, leaving 17 bases between their ends. The CDR3 sequence holds 16 residues, the cysteine and phenylalanine included. Only the CDR3 DNA is retained, 48 bases long and in frame from the first base.